These 20 T cell receptor beta chains were sequenced from one sample in a study of Graves' ophthalmopathy and Graves' hyperthyroidism. Amplified material comprised TCR beta CDR3 regions derived from RNA transcripts. RT-PCR in the first round used HTBI primers; a second-round multiplex PCR followed. Each CDR3 protein is one row after TCRdb ran MiXCR on the multiplex PCR reads. The sample lists about 410,000 distinct CDR3 sequences, 15% to 20% occurring once. Sequenced material: peripheral blood. The receptors derive from a woman between 18 and 29 years old with Graves' ophthalmopathy.

The chain uses TRBV28 and TRBJ2-7; unclear D gene. CDR1 MDHEN and CDR2 SYDVKM come from the germline V gene. V was pared by 2 bases and J by 3 bases, with 17 bases between. The CDR3 covers 16 residues. The CDR3 region is CASSLTSSPSIYEQYF. CDR3 bases: TGTGCCAGCAGTTTAACCTCATCCCCTAGTATCTACGAGCAGTACTTC.

This clonotype was observed at least ten times. V and J are TRBV4-3 and TRBJ1-6, with 8 bases lining up with TRBD1. The CDR3 runs 16 residues. Germline V CDR1 and CDR2: LGHNA, YSLEER. After removal of 3 bases from V and 13 bases from J, the junction contained 14 bases not matched to a gene. The CDR3 loop reads CASSQEPGQESSPLHF. CDR3 DNA sequence: TGCGCCAGCAGCCAGGAACCGGGACAGGAGTCATCCCCCCTCCACTTT.

The table lists this clonotype with many counts. The rearrangement joins TRBV28 to TRBJ2-7; 7 bases match TRBD1. The CDR3 consists of 15 residues. Germline V lookup: CDR1 MDHEN, CDR2 SYDVKM. After removal of 6 bases from V and 5 bases from J, the junction contained 13 bases not matched to a gene. The DNA for the CDR3 is TGTGCCAGCAGCCAACAGACAGGGAGTAAAAACGAGCAGTACTTC. Protein sequence: CASSQQTGSKNEQYF. Full variable domain (rest looked up from reference TRBV28 and TRBJ2-7): DVKVTQSSRYLVKRTGEKVFLECVQDMDHENMFWYRQDPGLGLRLIYFSYDVKMKEKGDIPEGYSVSREKKERFSLILESASTNQTSMYLCASSQQTGSKNEQYFGPGTRLTVT.

This clonotype has at least ten counts. V and J are TRBV30 and TRBJ1-6; weak D call: TRBD1 (6 bases). The CDR3 runs 13 residues. In germline, CDR1 is GTSNPN, CDR2 SVGIG (reference sequence). The V end lost 2 bases, the J end lost 10 bases, and 12 bases lay between the germline ends. CDR3 nucleotide sequence: TGTGCCTGGAGTATCACAGGGTCCTCACCCCTCCACTTT. Translating gives CAWSITGSSPLHF.

This clonotype has a count of ten or more. CDR3 amino acids: CASRVLAGDSYEQYF. In DNA form, the CDR3 reads TGTGCCAGCAGGGTACTAGCGGGAGACTCCTACGAGCAGTACTTC. This chain links TRBV12-3 or TRBV12-4 with TRBJ2-7, with 11 bases fitting TRBD2. V lost 6 bases to trimming and J lost 0 bases; unmatched junction nucleotides: 4. The CDR3 is 15 amino acids.

The sample holds many counts of this clonotype. V gene TRBV28 combines with J gene TRBJ2-7; 7 bases match TRBD2. The V gene's germline CDR1 is MDHEN and CDR2 SYDVKM. The CDR3 is made up of 16 amino acids. V lost 3 bases and J lost 0; bases outside the gene matches: 8. The CDR3 nucleotides read TGTGCCAGCAGTTTGCGACTAGCCATAGTCTCCTACGAGCAGTACTTC. Translated: CASSLRLAIVSYEQYF.

This clonotype has a count of ten or more. This chain links TRBV27 with TRBJ1-2, with 10 bases fitting TRBD1. Germline V lookup: CDR1 MNHEY, CDR2 SMNVEV (reference sequence). After removal of 7 bases from V and 5 bases from J, the junction contained 10 bases not matched to a gene. The CDR3 length is 15 residues. The CDR3 nucleotides are TGTGCCAGCACTCAGACAGGGGGCTTGACTTATGGCTACACCTTC. It yields the protein CASTQTGGLTYGYTF.

This clonotype occurred many times. CDR3 sequence reads: CASSFTGDQETQYF. CDR3 nucleotides: TGTGCCAGCAGTTTTACAGGGGACCAAGAGACCCAGTACTTC. The gene calls are TRBV12-3 or TRBV12-4 and TRBJ2-5; 7 bases are a match to TRBD1. The CDR3 has 14 amino acids. With V trimmed by 3 bases and J by 0 bases, 1 base remained unmatched.

This clonotype was seen ten or more times. This sequence joins TRBV6-5 and TRBJ2-5; the match to TRBD2 covers 14 bases. Germline V lookup: CDR1 MNHEY, CDR2 SVGAGI. V trimming: 7 bases; J trimming: 7 bases; junction bases outside the gene matches: 17. The CDR3 covers 18 residues. CDR3 in DNA: TGTGCCAGCATCGAGCCCTGGACTAGCGGGAGGATGGCTTCGACCCAGTACTTC. Translated, it gives CASIEPWTSGRMASTQYF.

This clonotype was counted at least ten times. This chain joins TRBV4-2 and TRBJ1-3, with 9 bases that match TRBD1. V shed 3 bases, J shed 1 base, and the junction held 10 bases outside the gene matches. Germline V CDR1 and CDR2: LGHNA, YNFKEQ. This CDR3 has 18 amino acids. CDR3 loop: CASSHRTGEQSSGNTIYF. CDR3 in DNA: TGTGCCAGCAGCCACCGGACAGGGGAACAGAGTTCTGGAAACACCATATATTTT.

A note on this clonotype: This CDR3 is missing its conserved last phenylalanine or tryptophan, likely due to a read error. The V and J genes are TRBV13 and TRBJ2-7; D gene unclear. The CDR3 consists of 15 residues. Germline V gene data show CDR1 as PRHDT and CDR2 as FYEKMQ (reference sequence). V dropped 0 bases and J dropped 3 bases, with 12 bases sitting between them. This chain's CDR3 is CASSLGGALVYEQYL. Written as DNA, the CDR3 is TGTGCCAGCAGCTTAGGTGGAGCCCTGGTCTACGAGCAGTACCTC.

This clonotype came up once. The germline gene is not matched at one end of the junction; a read error may be the cause. The V and J genes are TRBV29-1 and TRBJ2-5; no firm D call. The CDR3 extends over 12 amino acids. Germline V lookup: CDR1 SQVTM, CDR2 ANQGSEA. CDR3 in amino acids: CSVDEAGEAQYF. DNA of the CDR3: TGCAGCGTCGACGAGGCAGGAGAGGCCCAGTACTTC.

At least ten counts were recorded for this clonotype. The rearrangement uses TRBV12-3 or TRBV12-4 and TRBJ2-2; 8 bases are a match to TRBD1. V shed 3 bases, J shed 0 bases, and the junction held 6 bases outside the gene matches. The CDR3 consists of 17 residues. CDR3 sequence (DNA): TGTGCCAGCAGTTTTGGACAGGGCGGAGCGAACACCGGGGAGCTGTTTTTT. Translation gives CASSFGQGGANTGELFF.

This clonotype was seen at least ten times. The chain combines TRBV14 with TRBJ2-7, with D possibly matching TRBD2 (5 bases). V shed 4 bases and J shed 5 bases, with 18 bases lying between them. Germline V gene sequence: CDR1 SGHDN, CDR2 FVKESK. This CDR3 is 15 amino acids long. The CDR3: CASSPTPAGVNEQYF. In DNA form, the CDR3 reads TGTGCCAGCAGCCCTACTCCTGCCGGGGTTAACGAGCAGTACTTC.

This clonotype appeared many times. Just one base apart from a much larger clone, this may be a read error. The chain's CDR3 is CATRDHSYEQYF. CDR3 DNA: TGTGCCACGAGGGACCACTCCTACGAGCAGTACTTC. This sequence joins TRBV28 and TRBJ2-7, with D perhaps TRBD1 or TRBD2 (5 bases each). V was cut by 10 bases and J by 0 bases, with 10 bases left in between. This CDR3 spans 12 amino acids. Germline V CDR1 and CDR2: MDHEN, SYDVKM.

This clonotype was detected many times. The V call is TRBV6-6, the J call TRBJ2-7; 8 nucleotides agree with TRBD1. In germline, CDR1 is MNHNY, CDR2 SVGAGI (reference sequence). The CDR3 runs 13 residues. The junction had 8 bases not matched to a gene; V was cut back by 8 bases and J by 5 bases. In DNA, the CDR3 is TGTGCCAGCCACAGGGGGTGGGTCGACGAGCAGTACTTC. Its protein is CASHRGWVDEQYF.

The rearrangement uses TRBV28 and TRBJ2-5; D not resolved. This CDR3 is built from 16 residues. Trimming took off 6 bases at V and 3 bases at J, with 20 bases between the two ends. Looked up from germline, CDR1 is MDHEN and CDR2 is SYDVKM. DNA of the CDR3: TGTGCCAGCAGCTTAGACCAAGTGTGGGGTAAAGAGACCCAGTACTTC. It codes for CASSLDQVWGKETQYF. Together with reference TRBV28 and TRBJ2-5, the CDR3 gives the full variable domain: DVKVTQSSRYLVKRTGEKVFLECVQDMDHENMFWYRQDPGLGLRLIYFSYDVKMKEKGDIPEGYSVSREKKERFSLILESASTNQTSMYLCASSLDQVWGKETQYFGPGTRLLVL.

This clonotype was seen at least ten times. The V and J genes are TRBV18 and TRBJ2-4; D tentatively reads TRBD1 or TRBD2 (6 bases each). The germline V gene has CDR1 KGHSH and CDR2 LQKENI. Trimming pared 5 bases from V and 6 bases from J, leaving 11 bases between. The CDR3 has 13 residues. The CDR3 region is CASSAGQANIQYF. Written as DNA, the CDR3 is TGTGCCAGCTCAGCGGGACAAGCAAACATTCAGTACTTC.

This clonotype has at least ten counts. This chain connects TRBV11-2 to TRBJ2-7, with TRBD2 matching over 7 bases. V dropped 6 bases and J dropped 0; count of bases not matched to a gene: 8. In germline, CDR1 is SGHAT, CDR2 FQNNGV. The CDR3 consists of 15 residues. The CDR3 sequence: CASRPRGENSYEQYF. The DNA of the CDR3 is TGTGCCAGCAGACCCCGGGGGGAAAACTCCTACGAGCAGTACTTC.

This clonotype was seen ten or more times. V gene TRBV10-3 combines with J gene TRBJ2-5; tentatively, D is TRBD2 (5 bases). Per the germline V gene, CDR1 is ENHRY and CDR2 is SYGVKD. The CDR3 sequence is 14 residues long. With 7 bases removed from V and 7 bases from J, the gap between germline ends came to 19 bases. CDR3 DNA: TGTGCCATCACCGAAGACCCGACTCGGGGGACCCAGTACTTC. Protein: CAITEDPTRGTQYF.